The 21 T cell receptor beta chains below all came from one sample that was sequenced in a study of T cells expressing NK-cell markers. TCRdb re-called the 5' RACE reads; one entry per CDR3 protein, DNA not given. This sample's table reports about 460,000 distinct CDR3 sequences. The sequenced material came from blood T cells: a sorted CD56 or NKG2C T cell subset, CD4+ or CD8+ T cells, or bulk PBMC T cells (not recorded which). Every receptor here comes from a woman aged 45-59 years in good health.

J is TRBJ1-4 and V is TRBV28. Per the germline V gene, CDR1 is MDHEN and CDR2 is SYDVKM. There are 13 residues in the CDR3. CDR3: CASNFGLREKLFF.

The chain carries TRBV5-1 and TRBJ1-3; TCRdb proposes TRBD1, but this gene call is untestable without DNA. The CDR3 loop spans 14 amino acids. CDR1 is SGHRS, CDR2 YFSETQ, per germline. The CDR3 region is CASSMGQQSRTIYF.

The chain is built from TRBV7-8 and TRBJ2-1; the D call of TRBD1 rests on TCRdb alone, since no DNA is present to check it. The CDR3 totals 14 residues. Germline lookup yields CDR1 SGHVS and CDR2 FQNEAQ. CDR3 sequence: CASSRQGGYNEQFF.

V usage is TRBV29-1 and J usage is TRBJ2-2; TCRdb's D call, TRBD1, is unchecked because there is no DNA. The CDR3 consists of 16 residues. Germline V gene data show CDR1 as SQVTM and CDR2 as ANQGSEA. This CDR3 is CSVIPGQGGLSGELFF.

This chain joins TRBV29-1 and TRBJ2-1; with no DNA, the TCRdb D assignment of TRBD1 cannot be verified. This CDR3 spans 13 amino acids. Germline V gene lookup returns CDR1 SQVTM and CDR2 ANQGSEA. This chain's CDR3 is CSGSWTGEGEQFF.

The chain couples TRBV2 to TRBJ2-7; checking the TCRdb D call of TRBD1 is not possible without DNA. The germline CDR1 and CDR2 sequences are SNHLY and FYNNEI. The CDR3 contains 14 residues. CDR3 in amino acids: CASQYGGTAYEQYF.

V gene TRBV5-1 combines with J gene TRBJ1-2; no DNA is available, so the TRBD1 call from TCRdb remains unchecked. Germline loops: CDR1 SGHRS, CDR2 YFSETQ. The CDR3 covers 13 residues. The CDR3 loop is CASSESGHHGYTF.

This chain connects TRBV4-2 to TRBJ2-7; TCRdb's D call, TRBD2, is unchecked because there is no DNA. Per the germline V gene, CDR1 is LGHNA and CDR2 is YNFKEQ. CDR3 length equals 15 residues. The CDR3 protein is CASSQELTNTREQYF.

The chain is built from TRBV6-1 and TRBJ2-3; the D call of TRBD1 rests on TCRdb alone, since no DNA is present to check it. The length of the CDR3 is 14 residues. The germline gives CDR1 MNHNS, CDR2 SASEGT. CDR3: CASSPWGSADTQYF.

This chain connects TRBV12-3 or TRBV12-4 to TRBJ2-6; checking the TCRdb D call of TRBD2 is not possible without DNA. The CDR3 has 16 residues. The CDR3 region is CASSLRVGLGANVLTF.

The chain joins TRBV29-1 to TRBJ2-1. The CDR3 length is 11 residues. CDR1 is SQVTM, CDR2 ANQGSEA, per germline. The CDR3 is CSNSYYNEQFF.

The chain links TRBV27 to TRBJ2-7. There are 14 residues in the CDR3. Germline values: CDR1 MNHEY, CDR2 SMNVEV (reference sequence). CDR3 sequence reads: CASSSWVRPYEQYF.

This chain connects TRBV30 to TRBJ2-1; the D call from TCRdb, TRBD1, cannot be confirmed without DNA. Germline lookup yields CDR1 GTSNPN and CDR2 SVGIG (reference sequence). There are 11 residues in the CDR3. The CDR3 reads CAGGRGYEQFF.

The rearrangement uses TRBV29-1 and TRBJ2-2; lacking DNA, the TRBD2 call made by TCRdb goes unchecked. In germline, CDR1 is SQVTM, CDR2 ANQGSEA. This CDR3 is built from 16 residues. The CDR3 is CSALLAGGPMSGELFF.

V gene TRBV29-1 combines with J gene TRBJ2-3. Germline CDR1 SQVTM, CDR2 ANQGSEA. The CDR3 sequence is 12 residues long. The CDR3 sequence: CSGNGRTDTQYF.

J is TRBJ2-1 and V is TRBV25-1; absent DNA, TCRdb's TRBD1 call cannot be checked. This CDR3 has 13 amino acids. Germline V gives CDR1 MGHDK, CDR2 SYGVNS. The CDR3 spells CASYRDVYNEQFF. Full variable domain (rest looked up from reference TRBV25-1 and TRBJ2-1): EADIYQTPRYLVIGTGKKITLECSQTMGHDKMYWYQQDPGMELHLIHYSYGVNSTEKGDLSSESTVSRIRTEHFPLTLESARPSHTSQYLCASYRDVYNEQFFGPGTRLTVL.

The chain uses TRBV9 and TRBJ2-1; the D call of TRBD2 rests on TCRdb alone, since no DNA is present to check it. The CDR3 length is 17 residues. Germline CDR1 reads SGDLS; CDR2 reads YYNGEE. The CDR3 sequence: CASSPLSTGLSYNEQFF.

J is TRBJ1-5 and V is TRBV12-3 or TRBV12-4; TCRdb lists TRBD1, though no DNA is available to test this call. The CDR3 covers 15 residues. CDR3 protein: CASTSQGRPNQPQHF.

The chain links TRBV2 to TRBJ2-7; checking the TCRdb D call of TRBD1 is not possible without DNA. Germline lookup yields CDR1 SNHLY and CDR2 FYNNEI. The CDR3 sequence is 14 residues long. The CDR3 spells CASIVDRDSREQYF.

V usage is TRBV29-1 and J usage is TRBJ2-2; with no DNA, the TCRdb D assignment of TRBD1 cannot be verified. The CDR3 contains 15 residues. The germline V gene encodes CDR1 SQVTM and CDR2 ANQGSEA. The CDR3 region is CSVGGLGGDTGELFF.

The chain recombines TRBV7-9 with TRBJ1-1. Germline V gene lookup returns CDR1 SEHNR and CDR2 FQNEAQ (reference sequence). This CDR3 comprises 12 residues. This CDR3 reads CATRLGITEAFF.